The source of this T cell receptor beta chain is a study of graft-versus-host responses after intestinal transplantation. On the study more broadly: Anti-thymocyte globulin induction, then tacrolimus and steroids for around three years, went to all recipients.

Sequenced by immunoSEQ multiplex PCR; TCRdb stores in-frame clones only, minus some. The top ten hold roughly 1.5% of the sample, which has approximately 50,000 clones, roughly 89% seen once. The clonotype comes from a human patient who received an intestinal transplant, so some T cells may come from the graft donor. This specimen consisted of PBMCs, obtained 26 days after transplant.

The CDR3 DNA reads TGTGCCAGCACTCCGGGGGGGCCCTACGAGCAGTACTTC. Protein sequence: CASTPGGPYEQYF. The chain links TRBV28 to TRBJ2-7, with 8 bases aligning to TRBD2. Germline values: CDR1 MDHEN, CDR2 SYDVKM. After removal of 7 bases from V and 2 bases from J, the junction contained 4 bases not matched to a gene. The CDR3 has 13 amino acids. Supplemented by reference TRBV28 and TRBJ2-7, the full variable domain reads DVKVTQSSRYLVKRTGEKVFLECVQDMDHENMFWYRQDPGLGLRLIYFSYDVKMKEKGDIPEGYSVSREKKERFSLILESASTNQTSMYLCASTPGGPYEQYFGPGTRLTVT.